The sequence of this T cell receptor beta chain was determined in a study of T cell responses to AZD1222 COVID-19 vaccine. General observations from the study: Nearly half of spike-specific TCRs reportedly target variant regions that are unmutated in the B.1.351 and B.1.1.7 variants. Vaccine-associated CD4 TCRs spanned spike, dominant at 160-218 and 743-854. Two AZD1222 administrations were followed by greater Spike-specific TCR breadth and depth.

As concerns this clone: The antigen remains undetermined.

There are 13 residues in the CDR3. V shed 4 bases and J 8 bases; nucleotides not matched to a gene: 4. Germline lookup yields CDR1 SGHDT and CDR2 YYEEEE. The repertoire was sequenced with immunoSEQ multiplex PCR; TCRdb's copy has only in-frame clones and lacks some. The sample has more than 95,000 clones; about 88% are singletons. This sequence was found in an adult who received the AZD1222 COVID-19 vaccine. The chain employs TRBV5-6 and TRBJ1-1, with 11 bases lining up with TRBD1. Sequenced here: peripheral blood, sampled 28 days after the second AZD1222 dose. The CDR3 DNA reads as TGTGCCAGCAGCACTGGACAGGGGGCGGAAGCTTTCTTT. It is translated as CASSTGQGAEAFF.